These 15 T cell receptor beta chains were sequenced from one sample in a study of blood T cell repertoires in COVID-19. Only in-frame clones appear in the TCRdb table, and some are missing; sequencing was by immunoSEQ multiplex PCR. Among more than 300,000 clones, more than 85% were seen once, and the ten largest hold just over 0.85%. The specimen sequenced was PBMCs or T cells enriched from blood (not recorded which). The receptors were sampled from a woman in her thirties or forties who had been exposed to COVID-19.

This sequence joins TRBV7-8 and TRBJ2-7, with TRBD2 matching over 11 bases. From germline, CDR1 is SGHVS and CDR2 FQNEAQ. Losses at the gene ends were 5 bases for V and 6 bases for J; bases not matched to a gene: 18. This CDR3 has 18 amino acids. Here the CDR3 reads CASSIRDRATSGTGEQYF. In nucleotides, the CDR3 is TGTGCCAGCAGCATCCGGGACAGGGCGACTAGCGGGACCGGCGAGCAGTACTTC.

The J gene is TRBJ1-2, the V gene TRBV6-5; D uncertain. V was shortened by 0 bases and J by 4 bases, with 12 bases between the two germline ends. Germline CDR1 MNHEY, CDR2 SVGAGI. This CDR3 is built from 15 residues. The CDR3 DNA reads TGTGCCAGCAGTTACTCAGGAGGGAGGTCCTATGGCTACACCTTC. Translation gives CASSYSGGRSYGYTF.

The genes are TRBV3-1 (or the pseudogene TRBV3-2) and TRBJ1-2, with D perhaps matching TRBD1 (5 bases). Trimming cost V 2 bases and J 4 bases, with 14 bases left between them. This CDR3 spans 15 amino acids. Germline-derived CDR1 and CDR2 are LGHDT and YNNKEL (reference sequence). The CDR3 loop reads CASSQTIQGLYGYTF. In DNA form, the CDR3 reads TGTGCCAGCAGCCAAACCATCCAGGGACTCTATGGCTACACCTTC.

The rearrangement joins TRBV12-3 or TRBV12-4 to TRBJ2-3; a possible D gene is TRBD1 (5 bases). The CDR3 runs 13 residues. The V end lost 9 bases, the J end lost 7 bases, and 17 bases lay between the germline ends. The CDR3: CASRLDTQHTQYF. The CDR3, as DNA: TGTGCCAGTCGGCTGGACACACAGCATACGCAGTATTTT.

This chain connects TRBV7-9 to TRBJ2-5; 7 bases map to TRBD1. The CDR3 length is 14 residues. V dropped 6 bases and J dropped 5; count of bases not matched to a gene: 9. CDR1 and CDR2 from the germline V gene are SEHNR and FQNEAQ (reference sequence). The chain's CDR3 is CASRLGTGDETQYF. As DNA, the CDR3 is TGTGCCAGCAGACTTGGAACAGGGGATGAGACCCAGTACTTC.

The chain has TRBV6-5 and TRBJ1-3; D remains ambiguous. Trimming pared 2 bases from V and 0 bases from J, leaving 8 bases between. This CDR3 comprises 15 residues. CDR1 is MNHEY, CDR2 SVGAGI, per germline. The CDR3 bases are TGTGCCAGCAGTTACGCGGGGAGCTCTGGAAACACCATATATTTT. Amino acids: CASSYAGSSGNTIYF.

The CDR3 DNA reads TGTGCCTGGACTGGAGACAGGGGCTTTAGTAGAAACACCATATATTTT. Its protein is CAWTGDRGFSRNTIYF. The chain employs TRBV30 and TRBJ1-3; 8 bases agree with TRBD1. V lost 4 bases, J lost 5 bases, and 13 bases stayed unmatched. The CDR3 contains 16 residues. Germline V gene data show CDR1 as GTSNPN and CDR2 as SVGIG (reference sequence).

The rearrangement links TRBV4-1 to TRBJ1-5, with 9 nucleotides matching TRBD1. The CDR3 length is 17 residues. With 2 bases clipped from V and 4 bases from J, the junction kept 9 bases outside the gene matches. The germline V gene encodes CDR1 MGHRA and CDR2 YSYEKL. CDR3 coding DNA: TGCGCCAGCAGCCAACCTACCGGGACAGGGACTAATCAGCCCCAGCATTTT. The encoded protein is CASSQPTGTGTNQPQHF.

CDR3 in DNA: TGTGCCAGCAGTTTAATAACAGGGACTGAAGCTTTCTTT. It is translated as CASSLITGTEAFF. This chain links TRBV28 with TRBJ1-1; maybe TRBD1 (6 bases). The length of the CDR3 is 13 residues. Germline V gives CDR1 MDHEN, CDR2 SYDVKM. Trimming took off 2 bases at V and 5 bases at J, with 9 bases between the two ends.

The rearrangement joins TRBV30 to TRBJ1-3; TRBD1 might be the D (5 bases). From germline, CDR1 is GTSNPN and CDR2 SVGIG (reference sequence). V dropped 5 bases and J dropped 3 bases, with 8 bases sitting between them. The CDR3 covers 12 residues. The CDR3 nucleotides are TGTGCCTGGGGGACTCTTGGAAACACCATATATTTT. It is translated as CAWGTLGNTIYF.

The V and J genes are TRBV6-6 and TRBJ1-1; the D gene is possibly TRBD1 (5 bases). The V end was cut by 4 bases, the J end by 1 base, with 7 bases between. The germline V gene has CDR1 MNHNY and CDR2 SVGAGI (reference sequence). The CDR3 extends over 13 amino acids. The CDR3 DNA is TGTGCCAGCAGTTTTAGGGGGAACACTGAAGCTTTCTTT. Translating gives CASSFRGNTEAFF.

This clone was detected a few times. This chain uses TRBV24-1 with TRBJ2-7, with no clear D. The CDR3 is made up of 10 amino acids. Trimming shortened V by 12 bases and J by 2 bases, and 7 bases separated the two germline ends. Looked up from germline, CDR1 is KGHDR and CDR2 is SFDVKD. The CDR3 DNA reads as TGTGCCGCCCAGGCCTACGAGCAGTACTTC. This gives the protein CAAQAYEQYF.

V and J are TRBV13 and TRBJ1-6; 8 bases are a match to TRBD1. The germline V gene encodes CDR1 PRHDT and CDR2 FYEKMQ (reference sequence). The trim removed 2 bases at V and 10 bases at J, leaving 7 bases unmatched. The CDR3 is 15 amino acids. CDR3 in amino acids: CASSLNPGTGSPLHF. The CDR3 DNA sequence: TGTGCCAGCAGCTTAAACCCCGGGACAGGCTCACCCCTCCACTTT.

The V call is TRBV12-3 or TRBV12-4, the J call TRBJ1-4; the D is unclear. V was cut by 6 bases and J by 8 bases, with 10 bases left in between. The CDR3 is made up of 12 amino acids. CDR3 DNA: TGTGCCAGCAGGAACAGTGGGGAAAAACTGTTTTTT. This codes for CASRNSGEKLFF.

The chain recombines TRBV19 with TRBJ2-3; 8 nucleotides line up with TRBD2. Germline lookup yields CDR1 LNHDA and CDR2 SQIVND (reference sequence). This CDR3 contains 16 residues. The trim removed 4 bases at V and 4 bases at J, leaving 10 bases unmatched. The CDR3 region is CASSTGLAGASDTQYF. The CDR3 DNA sequence: TGTGCCAGTAGTACCGGACTAGCCGGTGCGTCAGATACGCAGTATTTT.